Below are 8 T cell receptor beta chains sequenced from a single sample in a study of breast tumors, draining lymph nodes, adjacent tissues. Axillary draining lymph nodes of breast cancer patients supplied the node samples. Using its own MiXCR run on the multiplex PCR reads, TCRdb lists one record per CDR3 protein. The sample includes 150,000 to 200,000 distinct CDR3 sequences, around a third seen only once; the top ten take 4.3%. The specimen was axillary lymph node tissue. These TCRs come from a female donor with breast cancer. Some clones in this sample may be carry-over from other donors' samples.

There are many counts of this clonotype. This CDR3 reads CSARVIWGSEQFF. CDR3 nucleotides: TGCAGTGCTAGAGTTATATGGGGCAGCGAGCAGTTCTTC. V usage is TRBV20-1 and J usage is TRBJ2-1; the D gene is possibly TRBD1 (5 bases). Germline CDR1 DFQATT, CDR2 SNEGSKA (reference sequence). V lost 1 base and J lost 10, with 14 bases in between. The CDR3 runs 13 residues.

This clonotype turned up a few times. The chain employs TRBV7-2 and TRBJ2-3; 7 bases fit TRBD1. With the DNA end fitting TRBJ1-5 better, the J assignment may be wrong. Germline V gene data show CDR1 as SGHTA and CDR2 as FQGNSA. The CDR3 consists of 16 residues. The CDR3 DNA is TGTGCCAGCAGCTCTCAGGGGGGGGTTAGCACAGATACGCAGCATTTT. It codes for CASSSQGGVSTDTQHF.

In this sample, this clonotype turned up many times. The rearrangement uses TRBV7-2 and TRBJ2-3, with D maybe TRBD1 (6 bases). The germline CDR1 and CDR2 sequences are SGHTA and FQGNSA. V lost 5 bases and J 4 bases, leaving 13 bases between the germline ends. The CDR3 contains 14 residues. CDR3 residues: CASSPFRGSDTQYF. CDR3 coding DNA: TGTGCCAGCAGCCCATTCAGGGGATCAGATACGCAGTATTTT.

Here the CDR3 DNA reads TGTGCCAGCAGCTTTAGGCAGGGGGCGTTAGGGGCCAACGTCCTGACTTTC. It yields the protein CASSFRQGALGANVLTF. The chain couples TRBV7-2 to TRBJ2-6; 8 bases are a match to TRBD1. With 3 bases clipped from V and 4 bases from J, the junction kept 8 bases outside the gene matches. The CDR3 covers 17 residues. Germline V gene sequence: CDR1 SGHTA, CDR2 FQGNSA.

This clonotype came up many times. The J gene is TRBJ2-7, the V gene TRBV4-1; tentative D call: TRBD2 (7 bases). V lost 3 bases and J lost 3, with 18 bases in between. CDR3 length: 16 amino acids. CDR1 MGHRA and CDR2 YSYEKL come from the germline V gene. CDR3 sequence reads: CASSHPSGGAVYEQYF. The CDR3 DNA reads as TGCGCCAGCAGCCACCCCTCTGGGGGGGCCGTCTACGAGCAGTACTTC.

This clonotype was seen only a few times. A read error may explain this, as a much larger clone is one base away. The rearrangement uses TRBV20-1 and TRBJ2-7; 8 bases are a match to TRBD2. The CDR3 spans 16 residues. Trimming took 0 bases from V and 0 from J; bases not matched to a gene: 7. CDR1 is DFQATT, CDR2 SNEGSKA, per germline (reference sequence). The CDR3 nucleotides read TGCAGTGCTAGAGACCTTAGCGGGACTACCTCCTACGAGCAGTACTTC. Amino acids: CSARDLSGTTSYEQYF.

This clonotype was seen at least ten times. The chain uses TRBV2 and TRBJ1-4; TRBD1 matches 8 bases. This CDR3 comprises 15 residues. V was clipped by 5 bases and J by 8 bases; unmatched bases: 10. The germline V gene encodes CDR1 SNHLY and CDR2 FYNNEI. The CDR3 spells CASSRAGTGGEKLFF. CDR3 nucleotide sequence: TGTGCCAGCAGTCGCGCCGGGACAGGAGGCGAAAAACTGTTTTTT.

This clonotype was counted ten times or more. This sequence joins TRBV4-1 and TRBJ2-7, with D perhaps matching TRBD1 or TRBD2 (5 bases each). The CDR3 extends over 14 amino acids. Per germline, CDR1 MGHRA and CDR2 YSYEKL. V was pared by 5 bases and J by 3 bases, with 14 bases between. Here the CDR3 DNA reads TGCGCCAGCAGCGAGCGTTGGGACCTCTACGAGCAGTACTTC. This sequence encodes CASSERWDLYEQYF.